These 22 T cell receptor beta chains originate from one sample sequenced in a study of T cell repertoires in cytomegalovirus infection. TCRdb passed the reads through MiXCR, listing each CDR3 protein once. Of nearly 550,000 distinct CDR3 sequences in the sample, approximately 16% were seen once. Sample: CD8+ T cells from PBMCs. Source of these receptors: a human donor in good health (CMV status not recorded). Some clones in this sample may be carry-over from other donors' samples.

The chain is built from TRBV27 and TRBJ1-1; the match to TRBD1 covers 9 bases. J was trimmed by 5 bases and V by 3 bases; bases with no gene match: 4. Looked up from germline, CDR1 is MNHEY and CDR2 is SMNVEV (reference sequence). CDR3 length: 14 residues. In DNA, the CDR3 is TGTGCCAGCAGTTTCCGGGACAGGGCGACTGAAGCTTTCTTT. Residues: CASSFRDRATEAFF.

This clonotype was observed a few times. The rearrangement uses TRBV12-3 or TRBV12-4 and TRBJ1-2, with D hard to call. This CDR3 comprises 12 residues. V lost 3 bases, J lost 5 bases, and 7 bases lay in between. The CDR3 sequence: CASSFAEYGYTF. The DNA of the CDR3 is TGTGCCAGCAGTTTTGCGGAGTATGGCTACACCTTC.

This clonotype occurred a few times. This sequence joins TRBV9 and TRBJ1-3, with TRBD1 identical over 10 bases. Germline lookup yields CDR1 SGDLS and CDR2 YYNGEE. The CDR3 contains 20 residues. Trimming cost V 3 bases and J 0 bases; bases outside gene matches: 15. CDR3 DNA: TGTGCCAGCAGCGGTAGGGGGACAGGGGACGGAAAAAGCTCTGGAAACACCATATATTTT. Translation: CASSGRGTGDGKSSGNTIYF. The variable domain in full, with the rest retrieved from reference TRBV9 and TRBJ1-3, is DSGVTQTPKHLITATGQRVTLRCSPRSGDLSVYWYQQSLDQGLQFLIQYYNGEERAKGNILERFSAQQFPDLHSELNLSSLELGDSALYFCASSGRGTGDGKSSGNTIYFGEGSWLTVV.

V is TRBV3-1 and J is TRBJ1-1; no clear D gene. Trimming took 4 bases from V and 3 from J, leaving 15 bases between them. This CDR3 spans 15 amino acids. Germline CDR1 and CDR2: LGHDT and YNNKEL (reference sequence). The CDR3 spells CASSRLIRRDTEAFF. DNA of the CDR3: TGTGCCAGCAGCCGTCTAATTCGGCGGGACACTGAAGCTTTCTTT. The variable domain in full, completed from reference TRBV3-1 and TRBJ1-1, reads DTAVSQTPKYLVTQMGNDKSIKCEQNLGHDTMYWYKQDSKKFLKIMFSYNNKELIINETVPNRFSPKSPDKAHLNLHINSLELGDSAVYFCASSRLIRRDTEAFFGQGTRLTVV.

The rearrangement links TRBV20-1 to TRBJ2-2, with a possible D match to TRBD2 (5 bases). The CDR3 loop spans 15 amino acids. Trimming removed 1 base at V and 4 bases at J, with 13 bases between. Germline V CDR1 and CDR2: DFQATT, SNEGSKA (reference sequence). The CDR3 bases are TGCAGTGCTAGAGTAGGCGGGTCGAGCACCGGGGAGCTGTTTTTT. It yields the protein CSARVGGSSTGELFF.

At least ten counts were recorded for this clonotype. The chain links TRBV19 to TRBJ1-1; 10 bases map to TRBD1. The trim removed 5 bases at V and 4 bases at J, leaving 13 bases unmatched. The CDR3 has 17 residues. CDR1 and CDR2 (germline): LNHDA, SQIVND (reference sequence). This CDR3 is CASSPAPGQGLGTEAFF. The CDR3 DNA sequence: TGTGCCAGTAGTCCAGCCCCGGGACAGGGGTTGGGCACTGAAGCTTTCTTT.

The chain joins TRBV4-2 to TRBJ1-2; TRBD1 is a possible D gene (6 bases). The CDR3 covers 15 residues. Germline V gene lookup returns CDR1 LGHNA and CDR2 YNFKEQ. V was clipped by 0 bases and J by 2 bases, with 10 bases between them. The CDR3 reads CASSQDVGANYGYTF. The CDR3 region has the DNA TGTGCCAGCAGCCAAGATGTGGGGGCCAACTATGGCTACACCTTC.

The chain couples TRBV19 to TRBJ1-1, with D possibly TRBD1 on 5 matching bases. Trimming shortened V by 3 bases and J by 1 base, and 15 bases separated the two germline ends. CDR1 is LNHDA and CDR2 is SQIVND in the germline V gene (reference sequence). The CDR3 sequence is 16 residues long. The CDR3 coding sequence is TGTGCCAGTAGTATTCTACAGGTCGACAGGAACACTGAAGCTTTCTTT. Translation gives CASSILQVDRNTEAFF. The variable domain in full, with the rest retrieved from reference TRBV19 and TRBJ1-1, is DGGITQSPKYLFRKEGQNVTLSCEQNLNHDAMYWYRQDPGQGLRLIYYSQIVNDFQKGDIAEGYSVSREKKESFPLTVTSAQKNPTAFYLCASSILQVDRNTEAFFGQGTRLTVV.

This clonotype was seen ten or more times. This chain joins TRBV7-9 and TRBJ1-4; 10 bases match TRBD1. Germline loops: CDR1 SEHNR, CDR2 FQNEAQ (reference sequence). Trimming took 1 base from V and 4 from J; bases not matched to a gene: 9. The CDR3 runs to 18 residues. The CDR3 nucleotides read TGTGCCAGCAGCTTAGAAGCGGACAGGGGGATTCTTAATGAAAAACTGTTTTTT. Protein product: CASSLEADRGILNEKLFF.

Ten or more counts support this clonotype. This chain connects TRBV7-8 to TRBJ2-3, with 9 bases that match TRBD2. Losses at the gene ends were 4 bases for V and 2 bases for J; bases not matched to a gene: 16. CDR3 length: 19 amino acids. CDR1 is SGHVS and CDR2 is FQNEAQ in the germline V gene. CDR3 in DNA: TGTGCCAGCAGCTCCACCCGGACTAGCGTGGTCCGGGCCACAGATACGCAGTATTTT. Residues: CASSSTRTSVVRATDTQYF.

This clonotype was observed a few times. This chain connects TRBV14 to TRBJ2-2; 8 bases agree with TRBD2. This CDR3 is 19 amino acids long. In germline, CDR1 is SGHDN, CDR2 FVKESK. J was trimmed by 4 bases and V by 3 bases; bases with no gene match: 16. The CDR3 DNA follows: TGTGCCAGCAGCCACCACGAACGGAGAGCGGGAGACGGCACCGGGGAGCTGTTTTTT. This translates into CASSHHERRAGDGTGELFF.

This clonotype was counted ten times or more. The V and J genes are TRBV12-3 or TRBV12-4 and TRBJ2-1; 11 bases match TRBD2. J gave up 8 bases and V 4 bases, and 7 bases lay outside the gene matches. The CDR3 has 15 residues. This chain's CDR3 is CASSSLVAGGHEQFF. In DNA, the CDR3 is TGTGCCAGCAGTTCCCTTGTAGCGGGAGGGCATGAGCAGTTCTTC.

This rearrangement joins TRBV19 to TRBJ1-6; D unresolved. This CDR3 comprises 16 residues. Germline loops: CDR1 LNHDA, CDR2 SQIVND (reference sequence). Trimming removed 5 bases at V and 0 bases at J, with 11 bases between. The CDR3 reads CASSSRVSSYNSPLHF. The CDR3, as DNA: TGTGCCAGTAGTTCGCGGGTCAGCTCCTATAATTCACCCCTCCACTTT.

The chain is built from TRBV12-3 or TRBV12-4 and TRBJ2-2; maybe TRBD1 (6 bases). The CDR3 is made up of 15 amino acids. The ends were cut back, 7 bases at V and 3 bases at J, with 15 bases in the middle. CDR3 protein: CASTWTAAHTGELFF. In DNA, the CDR3 is TGTGCCAGCACCTGGACAGCGGCCCACACCGGGGAGCTGTTTTTT.

This clonotype was recorded at least ten times. J is TRBJ2-1 and V is TRBV12-3 or TRBV12-4; 9 bases map to TRBD2. J was trimmed by 8 bases and V by 7 bases; bases with no gene match: 9. The CDR3 sequence is 14 residues long. CDR3 nucleotide sequence: TGTGCCAGCACTCCGGCTAGCGGGAACTATGAGCAGTTCTTC. As protein: CASTPASGNYEQFF.

The chain has TRBV5-6 and TRBJ1-1, with 9 positions matching TRBD1. V was pared by 4 bases and J by 1 base, with 11 bases of the junction left unmatched. This CDR3 comprises 17 residues. Germline V CDR1 and CDR2: SGHDT, YYEEEE. CDR3 residues: CASSPRDRELENTEAFF. The CDR3, as DNA: TGTGCCAGCAGCCCCCGGGACAGGGAATTGGAGAACACTGAAGCTTTCTTT.

This clonotype was detected a few times. This chain connects TRBV24-1 to TRBJ2-7; D ambiguous. The V end was cut by 4 bases, the J end by 0 bases, with 3 bases between. Germline V gene sequence: CDR1 KGHDR, CDR2 SFDVKD. The CDR3 is 12 amino acids. CDR3 nucleotides: TGTGCCACCAGTGAGGGCTCCTACGAGCAGTACTTC. Its protein product is CATSEGSYEQYF.

This clonotype has at least ten counts. The chain is built from TRBV4-1 and TRBJ1-6; D is uncertain. V dropped 0 bases and J dropped 7 bases, with 7 bases sitting between them. The germline V gene has CDR1 MGHRA and CDR2 YSYEKL. The CDR3 loop spans 14 amino acids. The CDR3 loop is CASSQESYNSPLHF. CDR3 in DNA: TGCGCCAGCAGCCAAGAAAGTTACAATTCACCCCTCCACTTT.

The chain is built from TRBV5-5 and TRBJ2-1; TRBD1 matches at 7 bases. The CDR3 length is 15 residues. Germline assignment: CDR1 SGHKS and CDR2 YYEKEE (reference sequence). The V and J ends lost 1 base and 6 bases, in that order; junction bases with no gene match: 7. The DNA of the CDR3 is TGTGCCAGCAGCTTGACTGGACAGGTGGGCAATGAGCAGTTCTTC. Translated, it gives CASSLTGQVGNEQFF.

This clonotype was found many times. This CDR3 reads CASSPRLAGSSEQYF. Written as DNA, the CDR3 is TGTGCCAGCAGCCCCCGACTAGCGGGCTCTAGCGAGCAGTACTTC. The chain joins TRBV7-9 to TRBJ2-7, with TRBD2 matching 10 bases. With V trimmed by 5 bases and J by 6 bases, 10 bases remained unmatched. Germline values: CDR1 SEHNR, CDR2 FQNEAQ (reference sequence). There are 15 residues in the CDR3.

A few counts support this clonotype. This sequence joins TRBV2 and TRBJ2-7; D is uncertain. The CDR3 runs 14 residues. CDR1 is SNHLY and CDR2 is FYNNEI in the germline V gene. V lost 7 bases and J lost 0, with 13 bases in between. The CDR3 DNA follows: TGTGCCAGCACGTCCTTCAGGAGCTCCTACGAGCAGTACTTC. Its protein product is CASTSFRSSYEQYF.

This clonotype was found a few times. The genes are TRBV12-3 or TRBV12-4 and TRBJ1-4; D gene uncertain. This CDR3 region has 14 residues. The germline V and J ends were trimmed by 2 bases and 8 bases, with 12 bases remaining between them. DNA of the CDR3: TGTGCCAGCAGTTTAAGAGGGTTACAAGAAAAACTGTTTTTT. Translation gives CASSLRGLQEKLFF.